Here is one T cell receptor beta chain with its context. TCRdb's copy holds only in-frame clones and misses some; the assay was immunoSEQ multiplex PCR. The repertoire holds over 30,000 clones, with about 80% as singletons. This specimen belongs to a study of a mutant IDH1 vaccine in newly diagnosed glioma. Turning to the study itself: Treated patients had a mean age of roughly 40 years and an approximately 60% male, approximately 38% female split.

Time point denoted: baseline, week 1 (first vaccination visit). Treatment meaning: pre-vaccination baseline after standard-of-care therapy. V lost 2 bases to trimming and J lost 6 bases; unmatched junction nucleotides: 2. Germline-derived CDR1 and CDR2 are SGHNT and YYREEE (reference sequence). This CDR3 comprises 14 residues. The receptor's source is a man between 50 and 59 years old with glioma. Some clones in this sample may be carry-over from other donors' samples. Sample: peripheral blood mononuclear cells (PBMCs), taken from a glioma patient treated with radiotherapy, temozolomide or both. The rearrangement uses TRBV5-4 and TRBJ1-4, with 9 bases aligning to TRBD1. The CDR3 DNA reads as TGTGCCAGCAGCTTCCGACAGGGGGATGAAAAACTGTTTTTT. This translates into CASSFRQGDEKLFF. The complete variable domain, with remaining parts taken from reference TRBV5-4 and TRBJ1-4, reads ETGVTQSPTHLIKTRGQQVTLRCSSQSGHNTVSWYQQALGQGPQFIFQYYREEENGRGNFPPRFSGLQFPNYSSELNVNALELDDSALYLCASSFRQGDEKLFFGSGTQLSVL.